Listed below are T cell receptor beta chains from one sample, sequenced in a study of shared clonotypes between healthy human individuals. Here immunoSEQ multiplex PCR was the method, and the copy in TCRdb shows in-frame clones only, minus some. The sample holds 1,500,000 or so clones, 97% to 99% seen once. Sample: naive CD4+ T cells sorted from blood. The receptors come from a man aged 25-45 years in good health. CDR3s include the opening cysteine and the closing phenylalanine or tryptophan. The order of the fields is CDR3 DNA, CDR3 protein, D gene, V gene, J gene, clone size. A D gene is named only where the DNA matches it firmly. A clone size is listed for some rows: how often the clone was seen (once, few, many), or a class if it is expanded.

DNA: TGTGCCAGTAGTATAGGAGGGACTAGCGGGAGGAGGGGAGAGACCCAGTACTTC; CDR3: CASSIGGTSGRRGETQYF; D: TRBD2; V: TRBV19; J: TRBJ2-5; size: NA
DNA: TGTGCCAGCAGCGACAGGGCCGAAGGAAACACCATATATTTT; CDR3: CASSDRAEGNTIYF; D: TRBD1; V: TRBV2; J: TRBJ1-3; size: NA
DNA: TGTGCCAGCAGCTTGGGACCCGACAGGGGTCAGTGGGTGACCTTC; CDR3: CASSLGPDRGQWVTF; D: TRBD1; V: TRBV11-2; J: TRBJ1-2; size: NA
DNA: TGTGCCAGCAGCCCCTCGCCTTTAAACCGAGGTGAGCAGTTCTTC; CDR3: CASSPSPLNRGEQFF; D: NA; V: TRBV7-9; J: TRBJ2-1; size: NA
DNA: TGTGCCAGCAGTTACTCGTGGACAGGGCCTGGCTACACCTTC; CDR3: CASSYSWTGPGYTF; D: TRBD1; V: TRBV6-5; J: TRBJ1-2; size: NA
DNA: TGCGCCACCTTGACTAGCGGCAGCACAGATACGCAGTATTTT; CDR3: CATLTSGSTDTQYF; D: TRBD2; V: TRBV10-2; J: TRBJ2-3; size: once
DNA: TGTGCCAGCAGCATCCGGGACAGCGGGATTTCAGGTGAAAAACTGTTTTTT; CDR3: CASSIRDSGISGEKLFF; D: TRBD1; V: TRBV11-2; J: TRBJ1-4; size: NA
DNA: TGCGCCAGCAGTGAGGTCGGGGACTATGGCTACACCTTC; CDR3: CASSEVGDYGYTF; D: NA; V: TRBV10-2; J: TRBJ1-2; size: NA
DNA: TGTGCCAGCAGCCTCAACACTGAAGCTTTCTTT; CDR3: CASSLNTEAFF; D: NA; V: TRBV5-4; J: TRBJ1-1; size: once
DNA: TGCGCCAGCAGCTACACCGGGACAGGACCCTACGAGCAGTACTTC; CDR3: CASSYTGTGPYEQYF; D: TRBD1; V: TRBV5-1; J: TRBJ2-7; size: NA
DNA: TGTGCCAGCATAAGAAGCGGAAACTACGAGCAGTACTTC; CDR3: CASIRSGNYEQYF; D: NA; V: TRBV2; J: TRBJ2-7; size: NA
DNA: TGTGCCATCAGCGCCGGGACAGGGGATGATGAGCAGTTCTTC; CDR3: CAISAGTGDDEQFF; D: TRBD1; V: TRBV10-3; J: TRBJ2-1; size: NA
DNA: TGTGCCAGCAGCAAAGGAGGGACAGGGGCGGTAGGGGATGAAAAACTGTTTTTT; CDR3: CASSKGGTGAVGDEKLFF; D: NA; V: TRBV21-1; J: TRBJ1-4; size: NA
DNA: TGCGCCAGCAGCTTGTCGGGTATCCAAGAGACCCAGTACTTC; CDR3: CASSLSGIQETQYF; D: NA; V: TRBV5-1; J: TRBJ2-5; size: NA
DNA: TGTGCCAGCAGCTTAGTAGGACAGGGGGCAGATACGCAGTATTTT; CDR3: CASSLVGQGADTQYF; D: TRBD1; V: TRBV7-2; J: TRBJ2-3; size: NA
DNA: TGTGCCAGCAGCTTTTCCGGACTAGCGGGAGGGCCGCTCACAGATACGCAGTATTTT; CDR3: CASSFSGLAGGPLTDTQYF; D: TRBD2; V: TRBV7-2; J: TRBJ2-3; size: once
DNA: TGTGCCAGCAGCCGCTCCGGGGGACAGGGGGCGCGTGAGACCCAGTACTTC; CDR3: CASSRSGGQGARETQYF; D: TRBD1; V: TRBV7-2; J: TRBJ2-5; size: NA
DNA: TGTGCCAGCAGTTTTTTTCTAGCGGGACGGGATGAGCAGTTCTTC; CDR3: CASSFFLAGRDEQFF; D: TRBD2; V: TRBV28; J: TRBJ2-1; size: NA
DNA: TGTGCCAGCAGCTCAGCTCTCCATCAGCCCCAGCATTTT; CDR3: CASSSALHQPQHF; D: NA; V: TRBV11-2; J: TRBJ1-5; size: NA
DNA: TGTGCCAGCAGCGTAGGAGGGGCGTCTGGGGCCAACGTCCTGACTTTC; CDR3: CASSVGGASGANVLTF; D: NA; V: TRBV9; J: TRBJ2-6; size: NA
DNA: TGTGCCAGCGAAAGATCAGGGGGCCTATACACCATATATTTT; CDR3: CASERSGGLYTIYF; D: TRBD1; V: TRBV6-1; J: TRBJ1-3; size: NA
DNA: TGTGCCAGCAGTTTATCCGACAGGGTGAACACTGAAGCTTTCTTT; CDR3: CASSLSDRVNTEAFF; D: TRBD1; V: TRBV28; J: TRBJ1-1; size: NA
DNA: TGTGCCAGCAGCGTAGAATTGGGAGGGGGGGAAGTTCCCAGCTCCTACAATGAGCAGTTCTTC; CDR3: CASSVELGGGEVPSSYNEQFF; D: NA; V: TRBV9; J: TRBJ2-1; size: once
DNA: TGTGCCAGCAGCTTCGGTGATCAGCCCCAGCATTTT; CDR3: CASSFGDQPQHF; D: NA; V: TRBV7-2; J: TRBJ1-5; size: NA
DNA: TGTGCCAGCAGCCACTGGATAAATCTAGCCAAAAACATTCAGTACTTC; CDR3: CASSHWINLAKNIQYF; D: NA; V: TRBV11-3; J: TRBJ2-4; size: NA
DNA: TGCGCCAGCAGCTTGAACACACCACCCGGTTGGGCCAACGTCCTGACTTTC; CDR3: CASSLNTPPGWANVLTF; D: NA; V: TRBV5-1; J: TRBJ2-6; size: NA
DNA: TGTGCCAGCAGTGCCGGCAGGAGTACCTATGGCTACACCTTC; CDR3: CASSAGRSTYGYTF; D: NA; V: TRBV28; J: TRBJ1-2; size: NA